These 23 T cell receptor beta chains share one sample of origin, sequenced in a study of T cells after yellow fever vaccination. TCRdb itself ran the 5' RACE reads through MiXCR, one entry per CDR3 protein. The sample lists some 560,000 distinct CDR3 sequences; less than 20% were seen once. Sequencing was performed on PBMCs, taken 5 to 6 days after the first yellow fever vaccination. Receptor source: a man between 18 and 29 years old who received the YFV17D yellow fever vaccine.

This clonotype showed up just a few times. J is TRBJ2-3 and V is TRBV18; D remains unclear. Trimming pared 3 bases from V and 0 bases from J, leaving 16 bases between. The V gene's germline CDR1 is KGHSH and CDR2 LQKENI. This CDR3 is built from 17 residues. This chain's CDR3 is CASSPSPDFTSTDTQYF. As DNA, the CDR3 is TGTGCCAGCTCACCTTCTCCGGATTTTACTAGCACAGATACGCAGTATTTT. The entire variable domain, with the rest obtained from reference TRBV18 and TRBJ2-3, is as follows: NAGVMQNPRHLVRRRGQEARLRCSPMKGHSHVYWYRQLPEEGLKFMVYLQKENIIDESGMPKERFSAEFPKEGPSILRIQQVVRGDSAAYFCASSPSPDFTSTDTQYFGPGTRLTVL.

The J gene is TRBJ1-5, the V gene TRBV30; TRBD1 agrees at 7 bases. From germline, CDR1 is GTSNPN and CDR2 SVGIG (reference sequence). The CDR3 loop spans 13 amino acids. Here the CDR3 DNA reads TGTGCTTGTACCACAGGGGATTATCAGCCCCAGCATTTT. This codes for CACTTGDYQPQHF. Drawing the rest from reference TRBV30 and TRBJ1-5, the complete variable domain is SQTIHQWPATLVQPVGSPLSLECTVEGTSNPNLYWYRQAAGRGLQLLFYSVGIGQISSEVPQNLSASRPQDRQFILSSKKLLLSDSGFYLCACTTGDYQPQHFGDGTRLSIL.

V is TRBV12-3 or TRBV12-4 and J is TRBJ2-7; TRBD1 matches at 7 bases. V shed 6 bases, J shed 6 bases, and the junction held 5 bases outside the gene matches. The CDR3 is 12 amino acids. For the CDR3, the DNA is TGTGCCAGCAGGCCCGGGACAGCCGAGCAGTACTTC. This encodes CASRPGTAEQYF.

The J gene is TRBJ2-7, the V gene TRBV5-6, with 8 bases fitting TRBD2. Germline lookup yields CDR1 SGHDT and CDR2 YYEEEE. The CDR3 totals 14 residues. V was clipped by 4 bases and J by 4 bases; unmatched bases: 7. The CDR3 loop reads CASSREGSKYEQYF. CDR3 nucleotides: TGTGCCAGCAGCCGGGAGGGGTCCAAGTACGAGCAGTACTTC.

This sequence joins TRBV6-6 and TRBJ1-2; D might be TRBD1 (5 bases). The CDR3 is made up of 12 amino acids. V was shortened by 7 bases and J by 6 bases, with 12 bases between the two germline ends. Germline CDR1 and CDR2: MNHNY and SVGAGI (reference sequence). The CDR3 reads CASTGTVHGYTF. In DNA form, the CDR3 reads TGTGCCAGCACCGGGACGGTACATGGCTACACCTTC.

This rearrangement joins TRBV4-1 to TRBJ2-5, with 8 bases identical to TRBD1. CDR1 and CDR2 (germline): MGHRA, YSYEKL. The CDR3 is 16 residues long. With 0 bases clipped from V and 2 bases from J, the junction kept 5 bases outside the gene matches. The CDR3 protein is CASSQDGRGRQETQYF. The CDR3 bases are TGCGCCAGCAGCCAAGACGGCAGGGGGCGTCAAGAGACCCAGTACTTC.

The gene calls are TRBV5-1 and TRBJ2-3, with a tentative D call TRBD2 (5 bases). The germline gives CDR1 SGHRS, CDR2 YFSETQ. V shed 4 bases and J shed 5 bases, with 14 bases lying between them. The CDR3 has 14 residues. CDR3 loop: CASSRGPNQDTQYF. The DNA of the CDR3 is TGCGCCAGCAGCCGCGGGCCAAACCAAGATACGCAGTATTTT.

The V call is TRBV5-1, the J call TRBJ1-5, with a weak D call TRBD1 (6 bases). The CDR3 is 14 amino acids. V was pared by 10 bases and J by 9 bases, with 23 bases between. Germline V gene sequence: CDR1 SGHRS, CDR2 YFSETQ. DNA for the CDR3: TGCGCCTGTTCCCGGGACACCAGGCGGCGGCCCCAGCATTTT. It codes for CACSRDTRRRPQHF.

In this sample, this clonotype turned up many times. The gene calls are TRBV9 and TRBJ2-1; tentatively, D is TRBD1 or TRBD2 (6 bases each). Trimming stripped 0 bases from V and 2 bases from J, with 9 bases between. Germline V CDR1 and CDR2: SGDLS, YYNGEE. The CDR3 runs 15 residues. CDR3 nucleotides: TGTGCCAGCAGCGTAGGAGGGGGGCCCTACAATGAGCAGTTCTTC. Its protein is CASSVGGGPYNEQFF.

The CDR3 is CASSFRRRGSSGANVLTF. CDR3 in DNA: TGTGCCAGCAGTTTTCGTCGTAGGGGAAGCTCTGGGGCCAACGTCCTGACTTTC. The chain uses TRBV12-3 or TRBV12-4 and TRBJ2-6; D perhaps matches TRBD1 (5 bases). Trimming removed 3 bases from V and 0 bases from J, with 15 bases in between. This CDR3 is built from 18 residues.

This clonotype was observed many times. This chain links TRBV5-5 with TRBJ2-3; 10 nucleotides align to TRBD2. J lost 2 bases, V lost 4 bases, and 7 bases had no gene match. CDR3 length equals 16 residues. Germline CDR1 is SGHKS and CDR2 is YYEKEE (reference sequence). CDR3 protein: CASSQSGGVYTDTQYF. The CDR3 DNA is TGTGCCAGCAGCCAGAGCGGGGGGGTTTACACAGATACGCAGTATTTT. Drawing the rest from reference TRBV5-5 and TRBJ2-3, the complete variable domain is DAGVTQSPTHLIKTRGQQVTLRCSPISGHKSVSWYQQVLGQGPQFIFQYYEKEERGRGNFPDRFSARQFPNYSSELNVNALLLGDSALYLCASSQSGGVYTDTQYFGPGTRLTVL.

The genes are TRBV15 and TRBJ1-5; D may be TRBD1 (6 bases). The CDR3 has 15 residues. Germline V gene sequence: CDR1 LNHNV, CDR2 YYDKDF (reference sequence). V was pared by 3 bases and J by 8 bases, with 17 bases between. CDR3 sequence: CATSRDGQIGEPQHF. DNA for the CDR3: TGTGCCACCAGCAGGGATGGACAGATTGGTGAGCCCCAGCATTTT.

This clonotype was seen a few times. This chain connects TRBV10-3 to TRBJ2-7, with 10 bases matching TRBD2. CDR1 is ENHRY, CDR2 SYGVKD, per germline. The trim removed 9 bases at V and 5 bases at J, leaving 10 bases unmatched. This CDR3 has 14 amino acids. For the CDR3, the DNA is TGTGCCATATCGGGAGCGGGGGGGCCTAACGAGCAGTACTTC. This encodes CAISGAGGPNEQYF.

V is TRBV3-1 and J is TRBJ2-1; D is undetermined. Trimming cost V 0 bases and J 5 bases, with 14 bases left between them. This CDR3 is built from 16 residues. Germline loops: CDR1 LGHDT, CDR2 YNNKEL (reference sequence). In nucleotides, the CDR3 is TGTGCCAGCAGCCAAGAAAGGACCCCAACCAACAATGAGCAGTTCTTC. It encodes CASSQERTPTNNEQFF.

This clonotype was observed a handful of times. The gene calls are TRBV7-9 and TRBJ2-2; 7 nucleotides match TRBD2. There are 14 residues in the CDR3. After removal of 11 bases from V and 6 bases from J, the junction contained 12 bases not matched to a gene. In germline, CDR1 is SEHNR, CDR2 FQNEAQ (reference sequence). This CDR3 reads CACTGGNPPGELFF. CDR3 in DNA: TGTGCCTGCACGGGAGGTAACCCCCCCGGGGAGCTGTTTTTT.

This clonotype was seen a handful of times. The chain recombines TRBV6-5 with TRBJ2-2; tentatively, D is TRBD1 or TRBD2 (5 bases each). V was pared by 0 bases and J by 9 bases, with 11 bases between. The CDR3 loop spans 14 amino acids. Germline V CDR1 and CDR2: MNHEY, SVGAGI. CDR3 DNA: TGTGCCAGCAGTTACTCGAGAGGGGCCTGGGAGCTGTTTTTT. This codes for CASSYSRGAWELFF.

This clonotype turned up a few times. The V and J genes are TRBV20-1 and TRBJ1-1; no reliable D call. This CDR3 contains 15 residues. Trimming pared 1 base from V and 6 bases from J, leaving 18 bases between. Germline V gene lookup returns CDR1 DFQATT and CDR2 SNEGSKA (reference sequence). The chain's CDR3 is CSARGHLIGFSEAFF. In nucleotides, the CDR3 is TGCAGTGCTAGAGGTCACCTTATTGGGTTTTCTGAAGCTTTCTTT.

In this sample, this clonotype turned up many times. The genes are TRBV5-1 and TRBJ2-4; the D call may be TRBD1 or TRBD2 (5 bases each). The CDR3 has 14 residues. Trimming took off 0 bases at V and 1 base at J, with 5 bases between the two ends. Looked up from germline, CDR1 is SGHRS and CDR2 is YFSETQ. The CDR3 reads CASSLGDAKNIQYF. In DNA, the CDR3 is TGCGCCAGCAGCTTGGGGGACGCCAAAAACATTCAGTACTTC.

This clonotype was recorded a few times. The J gene is TRBJ1-4, the V gene TRBV29-1, with D possibly being TRBD1 (5 bases). Germline V gene sequence: CDR1 SQVTM, CDR2 ANQGSEA. The V and J ends lost 4 bases and 5 bases respectively, with 11 bases between them. The length of the CDR3 is 13 residues. CDR3 sequence (DNA): TGCAGCGTTGGTATCGGGGGGAATGAAAAACTGTTTTTT. It yields the protein CSVGIGGNEKLFF.

This clonotype was detected only a few times. The V call is TRBV28, the J call TRBJ2-7, with 9 bases matching TRBD1. The trim removed 6 bases at V and 4 bases at J, leaving 10 bases unmatched. Germline CDR1 is MDHEN and CDR2 is SYDVKM. The CDR3 is made up of 15 amino acids. CDR3 coding DNA: TGTGCCAGCAGAGGTTTGACAGGGGGTACGTACGAGCAGTACGTC. This sequence encodes CASRGLTGGTYEQYV.

This clonotype appeared a few times. The chain uses TRBV11-2 and TRBJ2-3, with 7 bases fitting TRBD2. The V gene end was trimmed by 5 bases and the J gene end by 4 bases; junction bases not matched to a gene: 6. Germline CDR1 SGHAT, CDR2 FQNNGV. The CDR3 has 14 residues. The CDR3 DNA reads TGTGCCAGCAGCCCGGGGGGAGGGTCAGATACGCAGTATTTT. Its protein product is CASSPGGGSDTQYF.

The genes are TRBV4-1 and TRBJ2-2; no definite D call. CDR1 and CDR2 from the germline V gene are MGHRA and YSYEKL. There are 12 residues in the CDR3. Between the trimmed V and J ends, which lost 1 base and 9 bases, there was a span of 6 bases. The CDR3 loop is CASSQVERELFF. The CDR3 DNA sequence: TGCGCCAGCAGCCAAGTGGAGCGGGAGCTGTTTTTT.

In this sample, this clonotype turned up a few times. The chain links TRBV15 to TRBJ2-5; D is unclear. The length of the CDR3 is 12 residues. Trimming left V 5 bases short and J 0 bases short, with 4 bases between. In germline, CDR1 is LNHNV, CDR2 YYDKDF (reference sequence). The CDR3 bases are TGTGCCACCAGCGTCGACCAAGAGACCCAGTACTTC. Amino acid sequence: CATSVDQETQYF.